The 3 T cell receptor beta chains below all came from one sample that was sequenced in a study of T cell responses to AZD1222 COVID-19 vaccine. Using immunoSEQ multiplex PCR, the repertoire was profiled, and TCRdb retains in-frame clones only, with some absent. The sample includes about 140,000 clones, 70% to 90% of them seen just once. Sequences were derived from peripheral blood, sampled on day 0 of AZD1222 vaccination. These TCRs come from an adult in good health.

The CDR3 nucleotides read TGTGCCAGCTCACCAACGGGGGCGGGCAATCAGCCCCAGCATTTT. Its protein product is CASSPTGAGNQPQHF. The V and J genes are TRBV18 and TRBJ1-5; perhaps TRBD1 as D (6 bases). There are 15 residues in the CDR3. The V end was cut by 2 bases, the J end by 2 bases, with 10 bases between. CDR1 KGHSH and CDR2 LQKENI come from the germline V gene.

V usage is TRBV7-9 and J usage is TRBJ2-5; D might be TRBD1 (5 bases). CDR1 and CDR2 (germline): SEHNR, FQNEAQ (reference sequence). This CDR3 comprises 15 residues. V was clipped by 5 bases and J by 5 bases, with 18 bases between them. The CDR3 nucleotides are TGTGCCAGCAGCCTAAGATCAGGGTATTGGGAGACCCAGTACTTC. Amino acids: CASSLRSGYWETQYF.

This chain's CDR3 is CASSLAPQGFGYTF. CDR3 DNA sequence: TGTGCCAGCAGCTTAGCTCCGCAGGGATTCGGCTACACCTTC. This chain joins TRBV7-9 and TRBJ1-2; D is possibly TRBD1 (5 bases). The germline gives CDR1 SEHNR, CDR2 FQNEAQ (reference sequence). Trimming shortened V by 0 bases and J by 8 bases, and 13 bases separated the two germline ends. This CDR3 spans 14 amino acids.